This TCR beta chain was identified during a study of early T cells in non-severe SARS-CoV-2 infection. Study in general: Sequencing targeted bulk RNA from unsorted whole blood, leaving chains unpaired.

The CDR3 loop spans 16 amino acids. Deletions cut 5 bases from V and 0 bases from J, with 11 bases between. Germline V lookup: CDR1 SGHVS, CDR2 FQNEAQ. From the 5' RACE reads, TCRdb called clonotypes with MiXCR, one entry per CDR3 protein. Of just over 80,000 distinct CDR3 sequences listed, roughly 15% are singletons. The table lists this clonotype with many counts. Sequences were obtained from whole blood. The TCR originated in an adult who was a healthcare worker with PCR-confirmed SARS-CoV-2 infection or an uninfected control (not recorded which). This chain joins TRBV7-8 and TRBJ1-6; a weak D match, TRBD1 (6 bases). The CDR3 bases are TGTGCCAGCAGCCCCGGACAGAGCTCCTATAATTCACCCCTCCACTTT. Protein: CASSPGQSSYNSPLHF. Supplemented by reference TRBV7-8 and TRBJ1-6, the full variable domain reads GAGVSQSPRYKVAKRGQDVALRCDPISGHVSLFWYQQALGQGPEFLTYFQNEAQLDKSGLPSDRFFAERPEGSVSTLKIQRTQQEDSAVYLCASSPGQSSYNSPLHFGNGTRLTVT.